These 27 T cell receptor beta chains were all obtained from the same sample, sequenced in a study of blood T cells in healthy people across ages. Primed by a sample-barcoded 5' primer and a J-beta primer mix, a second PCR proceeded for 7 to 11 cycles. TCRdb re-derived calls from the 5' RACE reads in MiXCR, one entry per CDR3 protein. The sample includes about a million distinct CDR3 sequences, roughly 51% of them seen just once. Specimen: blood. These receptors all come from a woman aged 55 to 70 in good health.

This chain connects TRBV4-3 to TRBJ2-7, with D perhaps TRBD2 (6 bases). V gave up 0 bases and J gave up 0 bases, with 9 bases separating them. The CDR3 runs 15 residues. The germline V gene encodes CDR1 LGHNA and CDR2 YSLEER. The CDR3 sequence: CASSQELTSSYEQYF. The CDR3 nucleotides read TGCGCCAGCAGCCAAGAACTGACTAGCTCCTACGAGCAGTACTTC.

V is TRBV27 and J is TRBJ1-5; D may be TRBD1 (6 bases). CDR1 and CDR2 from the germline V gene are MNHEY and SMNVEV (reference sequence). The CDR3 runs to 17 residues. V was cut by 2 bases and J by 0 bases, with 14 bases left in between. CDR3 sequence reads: CASSLTGTLYSNQPQHF. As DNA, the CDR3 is TGTGCCAGCAGTTTAACGGGGACACTATATAGCAATCAGCCCCAGCATTTT.

CDR3 sequence: CASSETLAGGEQYF. In DNA, the CDR3 is TGTGCCAGCAGTGAGACGCTAGCGGGAGGCGAGCAGTACTTC. The J gene is TRBJ2-4, the V gene TRBV2, with TRBD2 matching 11 bases. The end of the DNA aligns better with TRBJ2-7, so the J call may be wrong. CDR3 size: 14 residues. Germline CDR1 SNHLY, CDR2 FYNNEI.

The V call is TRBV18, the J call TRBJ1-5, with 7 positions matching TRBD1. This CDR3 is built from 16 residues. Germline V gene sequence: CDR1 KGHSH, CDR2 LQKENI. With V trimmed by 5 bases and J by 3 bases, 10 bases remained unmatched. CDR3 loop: CASSFIQGTDNQPQHF. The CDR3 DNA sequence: TGTGCCAGCTCATTCATTCAAGGGACAGACAATCAGCCCCAGCATTTT.

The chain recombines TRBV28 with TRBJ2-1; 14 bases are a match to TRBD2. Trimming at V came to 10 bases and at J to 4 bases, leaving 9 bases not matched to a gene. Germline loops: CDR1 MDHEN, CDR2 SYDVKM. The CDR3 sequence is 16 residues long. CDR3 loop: CATHTGTSGGYNEQFF. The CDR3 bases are TGTGCCACCCATACGGGGACTAGCGGGGGTTACAATGAGCAGTTCTTC.

CDR3 residues: CAISGRGEKETQYF. The DNA of the CDR3 is TGTGCCATCAGTGGTAGAGGGGAAAAAGAGACCCAGTACTTC. The V call is TRBV10-3, the J call TRBJ2-4; D assignment may be TRBD1 or TRBD2 (5 bases each). The tail of the sequence fits TRBJ2-5 better, so the J call may be wrong. Germline lookup yields CDR1 ENHRY and CDR2 SYGVKD. This CDR3 has 14 amino acids.

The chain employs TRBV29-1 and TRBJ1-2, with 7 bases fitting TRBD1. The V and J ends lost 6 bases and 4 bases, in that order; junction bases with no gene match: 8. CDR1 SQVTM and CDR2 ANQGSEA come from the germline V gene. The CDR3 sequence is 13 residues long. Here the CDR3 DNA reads TGCAGCGTGGGGCGGGACAGAGCCTATGGCTACACCTTC. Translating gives CSVGRDRAYGYTF.

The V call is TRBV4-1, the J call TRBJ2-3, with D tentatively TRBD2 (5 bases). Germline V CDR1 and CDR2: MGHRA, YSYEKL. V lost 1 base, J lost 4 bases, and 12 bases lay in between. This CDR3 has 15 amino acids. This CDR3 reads CASSQGGLTPDTQYF. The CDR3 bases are TGCGCCAGCAGCCAAGGAGGACTGACCCCAGATACGCAGTATTTT.

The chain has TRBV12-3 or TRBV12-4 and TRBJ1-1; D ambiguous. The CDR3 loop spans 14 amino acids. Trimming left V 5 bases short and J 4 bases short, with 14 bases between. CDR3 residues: CASSNGLSGTEAFF. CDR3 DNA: TGTGCCAGCAGTAACGGGCTAAGCGGCACTGAAGCTTTCTTT.

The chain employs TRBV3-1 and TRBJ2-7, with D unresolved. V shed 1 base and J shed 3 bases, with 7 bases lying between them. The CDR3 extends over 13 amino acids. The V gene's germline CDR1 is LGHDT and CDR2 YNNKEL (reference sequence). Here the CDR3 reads CASSQGQIYEQYF. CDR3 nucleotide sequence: TGTGCCAGCAGCCAAGGTCAGATCTACGAGCAGTACTTC.

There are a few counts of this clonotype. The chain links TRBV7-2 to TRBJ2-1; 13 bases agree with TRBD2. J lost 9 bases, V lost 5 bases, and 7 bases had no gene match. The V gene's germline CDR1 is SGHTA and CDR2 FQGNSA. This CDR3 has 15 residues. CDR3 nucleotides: TGTGCCAGCAGCGGCGGGACTAGCGGGAATATTGAGCAGTTCTTC. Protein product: CASSGGTSGNIEQFF.

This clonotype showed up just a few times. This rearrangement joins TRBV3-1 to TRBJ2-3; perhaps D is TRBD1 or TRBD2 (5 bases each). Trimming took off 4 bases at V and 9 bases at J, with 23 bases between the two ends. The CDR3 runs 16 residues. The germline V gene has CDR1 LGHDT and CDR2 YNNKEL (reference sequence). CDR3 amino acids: CASSLFTGTEQQTQYF. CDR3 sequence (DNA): TGTGCCAGCAGCCTCTTCACCGGGACCGAACAACAGACGCAGTATTTT.

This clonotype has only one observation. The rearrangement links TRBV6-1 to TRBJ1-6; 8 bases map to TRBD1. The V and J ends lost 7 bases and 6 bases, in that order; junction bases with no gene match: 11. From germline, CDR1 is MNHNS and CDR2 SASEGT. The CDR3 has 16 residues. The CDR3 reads CASTGSGQGPNSPLHF. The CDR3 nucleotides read TGTGCCAGCACGGGAAGCGGACAGGGACCTAATTCACCCCTCCACTTT.

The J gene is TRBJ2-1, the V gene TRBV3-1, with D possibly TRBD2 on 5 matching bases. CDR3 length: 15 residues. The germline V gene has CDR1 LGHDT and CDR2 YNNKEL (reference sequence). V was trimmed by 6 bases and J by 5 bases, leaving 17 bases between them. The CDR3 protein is CASSPLRANNNEQFF. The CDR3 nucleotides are TGTGCCAGCAGTCCCTTGCGGGCGAACAACAATGAGCAGTTCTTC.

Here the CDR3 reads CASSPDPWTDYEQYF. Here the CDR3 DNA reads TGTGCCAGCAGTCCCGACCCGTGGACCGACTACGAGCAGTACTTC. The gene calls are TRBV27 and TRBJ2-7, with D unclear. Trimming left V 5 bases short and J 3 bases short, with 17 bases between. CDR3 size: 15 residues. Germline lookup yields CDR1 MNHEY and CDR2 SMNVEV (reference sequence).

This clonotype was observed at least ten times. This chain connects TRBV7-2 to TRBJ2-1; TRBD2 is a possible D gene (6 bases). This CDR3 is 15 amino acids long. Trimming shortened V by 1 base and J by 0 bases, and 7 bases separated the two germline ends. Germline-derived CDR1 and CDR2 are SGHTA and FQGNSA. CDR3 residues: CASSLVGSSYNEQFF. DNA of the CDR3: TGTGCCAGCAGCTTAGTCGGGAGCTCCTACAATGAGCAGTTCTTC.

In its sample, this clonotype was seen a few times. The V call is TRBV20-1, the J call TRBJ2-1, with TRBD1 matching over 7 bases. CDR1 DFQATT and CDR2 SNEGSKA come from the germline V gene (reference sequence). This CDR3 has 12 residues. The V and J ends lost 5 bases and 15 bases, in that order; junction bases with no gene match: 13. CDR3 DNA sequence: TGCAGTGCTTTGACCAACCGGGACAGCCCGTTCTTC. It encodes CSALTNRDSPFF.

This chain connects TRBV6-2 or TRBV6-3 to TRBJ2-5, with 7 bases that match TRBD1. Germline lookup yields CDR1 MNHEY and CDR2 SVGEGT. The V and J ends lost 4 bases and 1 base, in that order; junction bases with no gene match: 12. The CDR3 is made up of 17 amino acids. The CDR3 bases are TGTGCCAGCAGTTCAAGACAGGGAAGTATGCCCCAAGAGACCCAGTACTTC. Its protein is CASSSRQGSMPQETQYF.

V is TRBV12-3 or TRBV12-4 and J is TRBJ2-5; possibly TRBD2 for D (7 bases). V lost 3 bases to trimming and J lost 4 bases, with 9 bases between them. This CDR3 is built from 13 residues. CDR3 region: CASSFGGAETQYF. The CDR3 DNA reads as TGTGCCAGCAGTTTTGGGGGGGCAGAGACCCAGTACTTC.

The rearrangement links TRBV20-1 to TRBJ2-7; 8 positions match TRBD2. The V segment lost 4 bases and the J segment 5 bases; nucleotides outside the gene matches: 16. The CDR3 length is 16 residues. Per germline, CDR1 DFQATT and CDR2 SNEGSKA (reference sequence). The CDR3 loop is CSATLGPAGVGDEQYF. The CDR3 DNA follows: TGCAGTGCTACCCTAGGACCAGCGGGAGTAGGTGACGAGCAGTACTTC.

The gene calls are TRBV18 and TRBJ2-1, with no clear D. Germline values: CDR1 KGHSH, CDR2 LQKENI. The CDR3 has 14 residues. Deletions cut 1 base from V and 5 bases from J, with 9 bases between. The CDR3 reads CASSPQSKNNEQFF. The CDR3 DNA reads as TGTGCCAGCTCACCACAGTCGAAAAACAATGAGCAGTTCTTC.

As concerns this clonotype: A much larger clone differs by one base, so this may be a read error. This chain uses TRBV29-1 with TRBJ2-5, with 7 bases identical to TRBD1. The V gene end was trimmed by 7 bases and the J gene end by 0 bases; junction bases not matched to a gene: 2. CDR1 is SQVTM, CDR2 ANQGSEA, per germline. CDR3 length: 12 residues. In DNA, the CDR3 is TGCAGCGCGGGACAGAACCAAGAGACCCAGTACTTC. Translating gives CSAGQNQETQYF.

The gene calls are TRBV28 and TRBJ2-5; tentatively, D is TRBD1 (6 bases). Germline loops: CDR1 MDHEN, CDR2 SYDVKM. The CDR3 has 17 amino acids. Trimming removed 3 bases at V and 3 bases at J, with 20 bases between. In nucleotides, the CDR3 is TGTGCCAGCAGTTTCTTTTCGGTAGGACAGTTAAAAGAGACCCAGTACTTC. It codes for CASSFFSVGQLKETQYF.

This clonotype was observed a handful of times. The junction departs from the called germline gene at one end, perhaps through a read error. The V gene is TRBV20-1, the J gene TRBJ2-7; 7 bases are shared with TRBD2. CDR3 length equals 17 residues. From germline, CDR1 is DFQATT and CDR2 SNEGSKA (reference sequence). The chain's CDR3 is CSAREAGVPPFGLEQYF. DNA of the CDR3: TGCAGTGCTCGAGAGGCGGGAGTACCCCCATTCGGTCTCGAGCAGTACTTC.

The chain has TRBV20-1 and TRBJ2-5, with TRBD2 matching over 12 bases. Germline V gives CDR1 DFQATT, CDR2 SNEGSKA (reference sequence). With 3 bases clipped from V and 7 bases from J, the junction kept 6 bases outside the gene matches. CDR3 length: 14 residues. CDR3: CSARASGRAWTQYF. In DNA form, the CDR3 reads TGCAGTGCTAGGGCTAGCGGGAGGGCCTGGACCCAGTACTTC.

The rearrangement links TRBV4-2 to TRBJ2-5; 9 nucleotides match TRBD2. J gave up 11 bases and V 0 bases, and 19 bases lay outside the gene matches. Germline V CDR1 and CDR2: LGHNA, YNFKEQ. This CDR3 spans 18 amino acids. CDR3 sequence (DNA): TGTGCCAGCAGCCAAGATCCCCCGGGGCGGGAGGGAAACAATGAGCAGTACTTC. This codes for CASSQDPPGREGNNEQYF.

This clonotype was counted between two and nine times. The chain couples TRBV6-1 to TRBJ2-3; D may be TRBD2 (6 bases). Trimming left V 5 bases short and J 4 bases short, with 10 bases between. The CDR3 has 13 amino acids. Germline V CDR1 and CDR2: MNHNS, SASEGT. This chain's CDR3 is CASSRGGSDTQYF. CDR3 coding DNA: TGTGCCAGCAGTCGGGGAGGATCAGATACGCAGTATTTT.